The entry that follows covers one T cell receptor (beta chain) sequence. It has no known antigen specificity. No base-level quality is on record; no much larger clone is a single base apart. The record originates from a study of T cell responses to AZD1222 COVID-19 vaccine (dated by TCRdb to the early 2020s). For the wider study: A total of 233 trial participants underwent TCR sequencing, of whom about 210 had received two doses of AZD1222 and some 26 had received two doses of the MenACWY control vaccine. Trial participants were enrolled into age subgroups of 18-55, 56-69 and 70-plus years, which contained 148, 28 and 57 TCR-sequenced participants, respectively. Paper-wide results and their limitations: The 56-69-year group was small, and its depth increase did not reach significance, likely because of low power. Because no samples from the day 14 peak response were available, repertoires could be characterized only after the peak T cell response. A significant rise in spike-specific TCR breadth and depth was observed after two AZD1222 doses relative to day 0 and relative to MenACWY recipients. Nearly half of unique spike-specific TCRs reportedly recognized epitopes outside regions mutated in the B.1.351 and B.1.1.7 variants. Conclusions about previously exposed vaccinees are limited, since just six or seven AZD1222 recipients were seropositive for SARS-CoV-2 at baseline. The whole spike protein was spanned by vaccine-associated CD4 TCRs, and dominant responses were seen in regions 160-218 and 743-854. Participants were mostly white British, with more females than males. The authors suggested clonal diversity may have been underestimated.

Deletion took 5 bases off V and 7 bases off J, with a span of 11 bases between the germline ends. CDR1 LNHDA and CDR2 SQIVND are derived from the germline V gene (reference sequence). Inclusive of the bounding cysteine and phenylalanine, the CDR3 is 12 residues long. Only the CDR3 part of the read is kept: 36 bases, read in frame from the first base. The CDR3 regions of human TCRbeta chains were subjected to immunosequencing. For the original study's pipeline: Repertoire TCRs were matched against a reference library of SARS-CoV-2-specific TCRs generated with the MIRA antigen-specificity platform. Breadth meant the fraction of unique TCRs that were SARS-CoV-2-associated, whereas depth meant the fraction of total T cells that were SARS-CoV-2-associated. Using the MIRA data, every spike-specific TCR was mapped to the spike region that the TCR reacted to and assigned to either a CD4 or a CD8 class. Log10-transformed breadth and depth values were compared by one-way ANOVA with Sidak's multiple comparisons tests. In its TCRdb copy, this immuneACCESS table keeps in-frame sequences only and misses some clones. Where compared with another copy, unresolved V genes explain less than half of these, and the others have no known cause. Clonal size and the V and J genes are those of that table, whereas D and trimming came from the DNA. The sample table lists approximately 200,000 clones, approximately 87% of them with a count of one. The ten largest clonotypes hold around 2.5% of the sample.

The time point label, as the study defines it: baseline before first vaccination. The treatment or condition label of this sample denotes: meningococcal conjugate vaccine given as trial control. Samples from vaccinated people were obtained from the UK trials COV001 and COV002, which included a single-blind randomized controlled phase 2/3 trial of AZD1222 (ChAdOx1 nCoV-19) in healthy adults. For TCRbeta chain sequencing, PBMC samples from trial participants were taken at day 0 and at day 28 after the second dose. This TCR came from an adult in good health. The material was peripheral blood, obtained on day 0 of MenACWY control vaccination. The receptor chain draws on TRBV19 and TRBJ1-1; there is no confident call for the D gene. The DNA sequence is TGTGCCAGTAGTCACTCGGAGGGTGAAGCTTTCTTT. This gives the protein CASSHSEGEAFF.